This T cell receptor (beta chain) was documented in a study of vaccination and CD4 T cells after COVID-19. Study details: Overlapping SARS-CoV-2, HCoV-NL63, HCoV-OC43 and HCoV-229E spike peptides were used to stimulate cells. A CEFX pool, an HIV-1 Nef pool, or else no peptide went into the control cultures. Study-wide results and caveats: Although the median of SARS-CoV-2-reactive clonotypes rose from around 19 to 38, the change was not significant.

A word on this clonotype: What it recognizes is unknown.

Treatment in this sample: approximately nine-day PBMC culture with coronavirus spike peptide pools or control peptides (ViraFEST assay). Via ViraFEST, peptide pools expanded antigen-specific T cells before TCR sequencing. CDR1 and CDR2 from the germline V gene are LNHDA and SQIVND (reference sequence). Trimming removed 4 bases from V and 6 bases from J; junction bases left unmatched: 6. The CDR3 sequence is 15 residues long. Oncomine TCR Beta short-read sequencing was applied to DNA from cultured CD4+ T cells. TCRdb analysed the PCR reads with MiXCR anew, one entry per CDR3 protein. The table has 16,000 or so distinct CDR3 sequences, around 53% seen once.

The sample was CD4+ T cells from blood, cultured in vitro. The chain couples TRBV19 to TRBJ2-2, with 9 bases fitting TRBD2. This clonotype was sampled from a human donor who had recovered from COVID-19. The CDR3 bases are TGTGCCAGTAGTACGACTAGCGGCTATGCCGGGGAGCTGTTTTTT. Residues: CASSTTSGYAGELFF.